Listed below are T cell receptor beta chains from one sample, sequenced in a study of T cells expressing NK-cell markers. TCRdb re-called the 5' RACE reads and shows each CDR3 protein once, DNA omitted. The sample has roughly 280,000 distinct CDR3 sequences. Sequences were obtained from blood T cells: a sorted CD56 or NKG2C T cell subset, CD4+ or CD8+ T cells, or bulk PBMC T cells (not recorded which). These receptors came from a man aged 18-30 years in good health. Both conserved end residues are part of each CDR3. Fields, in order: CDR3 length, J gene, V gene, CDR3 protein.

CDR3 length: 13
J gene: TRBJ2-2
V gene: TRBV20-1
CDR3 protein: CSARGGETGELFF

CDR3 length: 16
J gene: TRBJ2-7
V gene: TRBV7-6
CDR3 protein: CASSLGQGLAGGGQYF

CDR3 length: 14
J gene: TRBJ2-3
V gene: TRBV7-9
CDR3 protein: CASSLSLDRDTQYF

CDR3 length: 16
J gene: TRBJ2-7
V gene: TRBV6-1
CDR3 protein: CASSPPPRNRAYEQYF

CDR3 length: 16
J gene: TRBJ2-2
V gene: TRBV27
CDR3 protein: CASRNYRTGEAGELFF

CDR3 length: 18
J gene: TRBJ2-3
V gene: TRBV11-1
CDR3 protein: CASSVSVASGRNTDTQYF

CDR3 length: 14
J gene: TRBJ2-3
V gene: TRBV10-3
CDR3 protein: CAIMALAGWDTQYF

CDR3 length: 16
J gene: TRBJ2-3
V gene: TRBV7-9
CDR3 protein: CASSRGTSQVTDTQYF

CDR3 length: 14
J gene: TRBJ2-1
V gene: TRBV4-1
CDR3 protein: CASSFLATYNEQFF

CDR3 length: 16
J gene: TRBJ1-1
V gene: TRBV10-1
CDR3 protein: CASSDLRQGADTEAFF

CDR3 length: 13
J gene: TRBJ2-5
V gene: TRBV5-1
CDR3 protein: CASSGTGVETQYF

CDR3 length: 15
J gene: TRBJ1-4
V gene: TRBV7-9
CDR3 protein: CASSPRGGANEKLFF

CDR3 length: 13
J gene: TRBJ2-1
V gene: TRBV20-1
CDR3 protein: CSARAQTYNEQFF

CDR3 length: 15
J gene: TRBJ2-7
V gene: TRBV7-2
CDR3 protein: CASSLTGQGDGEQYF

CDR3 length: 12
J gene: TRBJ2-1
V gene: TRBV11-3
CDR3 protein: CASSLGTGRQFF

CDR3 length: 16
J gene: TRBJ2-7
V gene: TRBV4-3
CDR3 protein: CASSRKFRDRPYEQYF

CDR3 length: 11
J gene: TRBJ2-1
V gene: TRBV20-1
CDR3 protein: CSARIKTEQFF

CDR3 length: 14
J gene: TRBJ1-2
V gene: TRBV12-3/TRBV12-4
CDR3 protein: CASSLQFTNYGYTF

CDR3 length: 15
J gene: TRBJ2-7
V gene: TRBV12-3/TRBV12-4
CDR3 protein: CASSLRGHGTYEQYF

CDR3 length: 14
J gene: TRBJ2-1
V gene: TRBV9
CDR3 protein: CASSVVASYNEQFF

CDR3 length: 17
J gene: TRBJ2-3
V gene: TRBV7-2
CDR3 protein: CASSLGLAGGPADTQYF

CDR3 length: 16
J gene: TRBJ1-1
V gene: TRBV12-3/TRBV12-4
CDR3 protein: CASSFGRVELNTEAFF

CDR3 length: 14
J gene: TRBJ1-2
V gene: TRBV18
CDR3 protein: CASSGTGPSYGYTF

CDR3 length: 14
J gene: TRBJ2-3
V gene: TRBV29-1
CDR3 protein: CSVGLAGASTTQYF

CDR3 length: 14
J gene: TRBJ2-5
V gene: TRBV14
CDR3 protein: CASSQVARPGPQYF

CDR3 length: 13
J gene: TRBJ2-3
V gene: TRBV29-1
CDR3 protein: CSVEGQGKDTQYF

CDR3 length: 17
J gene: TRBJ1-5
V gene: TRBV12-3/TRBV12-4
CDR3 protein: CASSFHSSGRGNQPQHF

CDR3 length: 13
J gene: TRBJ2-1
V gene: TRBV12-3/TRBV12-4
CDR3 protein: CASSLMGSPEQFF

CDR3 length: 11
J gene: TRBJ1-1
V gene: TRBV24-1
CDR3 protein: CATFAPAVSFF

CDR3 length: 16
J gene: TRBJ2-1
V gene: TRBV20-1
CDR3 protein: CSAPGLAGGLDYEQFF

CDR3 length: 13
J gene: TRBJ1-1
V gene: TRBV7-9
CDR3 protein: CALTGDLNTEAFF